One and the same sample provided the 3 T cell receptor beta chains below, sequenced in a study of cytomegalovirus exposure and HLA in healthy donors. It was with 60 Vbeta and 13 Jbeta primers that the PCR ran. Sequencing used immunoSEQ multiplex PCR; TCRdb keeps in-frame clones, though not all of them. The table records around 90,000 clones, about 66% of them present only once. Sequencing used PBMCs. Receptors originate from a woman between 45 and 60 years old in good health and CMV-seropositive.

This chain connects TRBV27 to TRBJ1-2, with TRBD1 identical over 10 bases. V shed 5 bases and J 6 bases; nucleotides not matched to a gene: 12. The V gene's germline CDR1 is MNHEY and CDR2 SMNVEV (reference sequence). The CDR3 has 16 residues. CDR3 coding DNA: TGTGCCAGCAGTCCAGGACAGGGGGGCATCCTGGATGGCTACACCTTC. It yields the protein CASSPGQGGILDGYTF.

The J gene is TRBJ2-6, the V gene TRBV13; D perhaps matches TRBD1 (6 bases). With 5 bases removed from V and 0 bases from J, the gap between germline ends came to 11 bases. CDR3 length equals 16 residues. Germline V lookup: CDR1 PRHDT, CDR2 FYEKMQ (reference sequence). CDR3 sequence reads: CASSVVGGSGANVLTF. CDR3 nucleotide sequence: TGTGCCAGCAGCGTAGTAGGGGGCTCTGGGGCCAACGTCCTGACTTTC.

This clone showed up just a few times. The chain employs TRBV11-1 and TRBJ1-2; D is unclear. From germline, CDR1 is SGHAT and CDR2 FQDESV (reference sequence). The CDR3 is made up of 14 amino acids. Trimming cost V 4 bases and J 7 bases, with 16 bases left between them. The CDR3 region is CASSWATSAVGYTF. For the CDR3, the DNA is TGTGCCAGCAGCTGGGCGACGTCAGCTGTTGGCTACACCTTC. Drawing the rest from reference TRBV11-1 and TRBJ1-2, the complete variable domain is EAEVAQSPRYKITEKSQAVAFWCDPISGHATLYWYRQILGQGPELLVQFQDESVVDDSQLPKDRFSAERLKGVDSTLKIQPAELGDSAMYLCASSWATSAVGYTFGSGTRLTVV.